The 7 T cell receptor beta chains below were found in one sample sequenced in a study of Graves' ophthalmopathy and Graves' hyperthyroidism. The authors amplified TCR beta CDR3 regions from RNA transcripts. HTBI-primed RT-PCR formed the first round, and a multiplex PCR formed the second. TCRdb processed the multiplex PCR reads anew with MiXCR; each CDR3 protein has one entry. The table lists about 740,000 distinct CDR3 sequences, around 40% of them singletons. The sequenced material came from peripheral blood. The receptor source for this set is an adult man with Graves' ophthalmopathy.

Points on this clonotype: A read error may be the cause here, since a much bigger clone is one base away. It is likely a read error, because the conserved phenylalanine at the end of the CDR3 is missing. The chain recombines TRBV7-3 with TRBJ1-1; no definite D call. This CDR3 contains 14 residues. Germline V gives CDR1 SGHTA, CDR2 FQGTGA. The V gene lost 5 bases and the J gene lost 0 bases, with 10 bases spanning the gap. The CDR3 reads CASSPSVLNTEAFL. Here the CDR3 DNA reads TGTGCCAGCAGCCCCAGCGTTCTGAACACTGAAGCTTTCCTT.

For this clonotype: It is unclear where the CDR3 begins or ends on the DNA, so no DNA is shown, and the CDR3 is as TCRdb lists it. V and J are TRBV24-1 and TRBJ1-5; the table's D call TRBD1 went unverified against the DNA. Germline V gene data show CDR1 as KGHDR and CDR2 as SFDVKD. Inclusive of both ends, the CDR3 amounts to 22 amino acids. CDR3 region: CATSDSNEQFFGPGTGDQPQHF.

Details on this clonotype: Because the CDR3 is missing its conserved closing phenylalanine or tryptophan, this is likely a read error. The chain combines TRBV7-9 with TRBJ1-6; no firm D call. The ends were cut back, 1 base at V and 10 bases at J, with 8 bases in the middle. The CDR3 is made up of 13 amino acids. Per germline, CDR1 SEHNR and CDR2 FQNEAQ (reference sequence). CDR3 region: CASSLEGHSPLHL. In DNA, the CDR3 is TGTGCCAGCAGCTTAGAAGGGCACTCACCCCTCCACCTT.

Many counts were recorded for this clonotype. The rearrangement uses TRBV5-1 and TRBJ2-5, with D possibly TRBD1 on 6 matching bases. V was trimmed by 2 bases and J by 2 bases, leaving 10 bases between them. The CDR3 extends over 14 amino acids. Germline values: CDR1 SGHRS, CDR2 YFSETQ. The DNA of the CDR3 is TGCGCCAGCAGCTTAAGGACAGATCAAGAGACCCAGTACTTC. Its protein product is CASSLRTDQETQYF.

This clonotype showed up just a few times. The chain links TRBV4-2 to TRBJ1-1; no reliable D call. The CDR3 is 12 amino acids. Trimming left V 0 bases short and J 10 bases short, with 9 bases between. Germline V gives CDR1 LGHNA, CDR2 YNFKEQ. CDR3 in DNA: TGTGCCAGCAGCCAAGATTGGAGAGGAGCTTTCTTT. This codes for CASSQDWRGAFF.

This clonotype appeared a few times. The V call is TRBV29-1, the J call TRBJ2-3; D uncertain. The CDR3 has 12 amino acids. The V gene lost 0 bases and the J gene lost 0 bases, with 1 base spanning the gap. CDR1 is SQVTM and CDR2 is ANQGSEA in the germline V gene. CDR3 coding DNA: TGCAGCGTTGAAGACAGCACAGATACGCAGTATTTT. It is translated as CSVEDSTDTQYF.

The CDR3 DNA reads as TGTGCCAGCAGCGAAATATCCACCTACGAGCAGTACTTC. Protein sequence: CASSEISTYEQYF. V gene TRBV7-9 combines with J gene TRBJ2-7; the D is unclear. The CDR3 runs 13 residues. Germline CDR1 is SEHNR and CDR2 is FQNEAQ (reference sequence). V was cut by 5 bases and J by 2 bases, with 10 bases left in between.